Each of the 31 T cell receptor beta chains below was sequenced from the same sample in a study of immune cell composition in non-small cell lung cancer. Normal lung was sampled as far from the tumour as possible, at least 3 cm. Sequencing used immunoSEQ multiplex PCR; TCRdb keeps in-frame clones, though not all of them. This table holds approximately 4,900 clones, 55% to 80% found once. Sequencing was carried out using non-adjacent lung tissue. All receptors derive from a human donor with non-small cell lung cancer.

The chain recombines TRBV14 with TRBJ2-7; D perhaps matches TRBD2 (6 bases). The CDR3 runs 15 residues. CDR1 and CDR2 from the germline V gene are SGHDN and FVKESK. V gave up 3 bases and J gave up 0 bases, with 12 bases separating them. The DNA of the CDR3 is TGTGCCAGCAGCCAGGAACAAGCGGGCTCCTACGAGCAGTACTTC. Translating it yields CASSQEQAGSYEQYF.

By sample share, this clone is large. The chain combines TRBV6-5 with TRBJ2-5, with 8 bases that match TRBD2. Germline CDR1 and CDR2: MNHEY and SVGAGI. The CDR3 has 15 amino acids. Germline trimming cut 6 bases from V and 4 bases from J; bases unmatched to any gene: 10. The CDR3 nucleotides read TGTGCCAGCAGCCCTGCGGGGGCGGGGGGAGAGACCCAGTACTTC. Translation gives CASSPAGAGGETQYF.

The chain carries TRBV5-4 and TRBJ2-3; a possible D gene is TRBD2 (6 bases). Trimming took 2 bases from V and 0 from J, leaving 7 bases between them. Germline V gene lookup returns CDR1 SGHNT and CDR2 YYREEE (reference sequence). The CDR3 is 14 amino acids. CDR3 sequence: CASSLAGSTDTQYF. The CDR3 DNA sequence: TGTGCCAGCAGCTTAGCGGGCAGCACAGATACGCAGTATTTT.

This clone showed up just once. The J gene is TRBJ2-2, the V gene TRBV11-3, with D unresolved. The V and J ends lost 1 base and 5 bases respectively, with 5 bases between them. Germline V gene lookup returns CDR1 SGHNT and CDR2 YENEEA. The CDR3 is made up of 13 amino acids. In nucleotides, the CDR3 is TGTGCCAGCAGCTTAGTTTCGACCGGGGAGCTGTTTTTT. Translation gives CASSLVSTGELFF.

Points on this clone: Within the sample, other DNA sequences also encode this same CDR3. This chain links TRBV4-3 with TRBJ2-1, with a tentative D call TRBD2 (5 bases). The CDR3 has 15 residues. V was clipped by 0 bases and J by 4 bases, with 10 bases between them. CDR1 is LGHNA, CDR2 YSLEER, per germline. The DNA for the CDR3 is TGCGCCAGCAGCCAAGACGGGAATCGGTACAATGAGCAGTTCTTC. Translated, it gives CASSQDGNRYNEQFF.

This chain joins TRBV28 and TRBJ1-1; no clear D. The CDR3 sequence is 15 residues long. The germline V gene encodes CDR1 MDHEN and CDR2 SYDVKM. V was cut by 4 bases and J by 4 bases, with 16 bases left in between. In DNA form, the CDR3 reads TGTGCCAGCAGTTCCACACAACCGACGGGCACTGAAGCTTTCTTT. Protein: CASSSTQPTGTEAFF.

The V gene is TRBV5-1, the J gene TRBJ2-3, with 10 nucleotides matching TRBD2. This CDR3 comprises 15 residues. Trimming at V came to 4 bases and at J to 4 bases, leaving 6 bases not matched to a gene. Germline CDR1 and CDR2: SGHRS and YFSETQ. The CDR3 sequence: CASSPQAGGADTQYF. CDR3 sequence (DNA): TGCGCCAGCAGCCCCCAAGCGGGAGGGGCAGATACGCAGTATTTT.

This chain joins TRBV18 and TRBJ1-1; D might be TRBD1 (5 bases). The germline V gene encodes CDR1 KGHSH and CDR2 LQKENI. CDR3 length: 15 amino acids. V was trimmed by 3 bases and J by 2 bases, leaving 13 bases between them. The CDR3 sequence: CASSPGGGPNTEAFF. Written as DNA, the CDR3 is TGTGCCAGCTCACCGGGGGGGGGACCCAACACTGAAGCTTTCTTT.

The chain couples TRBV9 to TRBJ2-5, with 10 positions matching TRBD2. The CDR3 has 15 amino acids. V gave up 3 bases and J gave up 4 bases; unmatched junction bases: 6. Germline CDR1 and CDR2: SGDLS and YYNGEE. The CDR3 DNA reads TGTGCCAGCAGCGCCCAGGGACTAGCGTTAGAGACCCAGTACTTC. Translating it yields CASSAQGLALETQYF.

V usage is TRBV10-1 and J usage is TRBJ2-7; 8 bases line up with TRBD2. Germline values: CDR1 WNHNN, CDR2 SYGVQD (reference sequence). The CDR3 runs to 15 residues. The trim removed 3 bases at V and 7 bases at J, leaving 11 bases unmatched. This chain's CDR3 is CASSEGQAGEGEQYF. In nucleotides, the CDR3 is TGCGCCAGCAGTGAAGGGCAAGCGGGAGAGGGGGAGCAGTACTTC.

V gene TRBV6-5 combines with J gene TRBJ1-1; unclear D gene. V lost 11 bases and J lost 5, with 18 bases in between. The CDR3 sequence is 13 residues long. Germline V CDR1 and CDR2: MNHEY, SVGAGI. The CDR3 is CAASGHLLTEAFF. Written as DNA, the CDR3 is TGTGCCGCGAGCGGGCATCTTCTGACTGAAGCTTTCTTT.

The chain combines TRBV9 with TRBJ1-2; TRBD1 agrees at 8 bases. CDR3 length: 17 residues. The germline V gene has CDR1 SGDLS and CDR2 YYNGEE. The junction had 19 bases not matched to a gene; V was cut back by 9 bases and J by 3 bases. The CDR3 spells CATKLGQDNPAHYGYTF. The CDR3 DNA is TGTGCCACGAAGTTGGGACAGGACAACCCAGCACACTATGGCTACACCTTC.

The genes are TRBV5-4 and TRBJ2-3, with D perhaps matching TRBD1 (5 bases). Germline V gives CDR1 SGHNT, CDR2 YYREEE (reference sequence). V gave up 0 bases and J gave up 9 bases, with 11 bases separating them. CDR3 length: 13 amino acids. CDR3 region: CASSLESTGTQYF. Written as DNA, the CDR3 is TGTGCCAGCAGCTTGGAAAGCACAGGAACGCAGTATTTT. The complete variable domain, with remaining parts taken from reference TRBV5-4 and TRBJ2-3, reads ETGVTQSPTHLIKTRGQQVTLRCSSQSGHNTVSWYQQALGQGPQFIFQYYREEENGRGNFPPRFSGLQFPNYSSELNVNALELDDSALYLCASSLESTGTQYFGPGTRLTVL.

The chain employs TRBV19 and TRBJ2-1, with 10 positions matching TRBD2. Trimming removed 5 bases from V and 6 bases from J; junction bases left unmatched: 10. The CDR3 runs 16 residues. CDR1 is LNHDA and CDR2 is SQIVND in the germline V gene (reference sequence). For the CDR3, the DNA is TGTGCCAGTAGTTGGTACGCTAGCGGGGGAAGCAATGAGCAGTTCTTC. Translation gives CASSWYASGGSNEQFF. Complete variable domain (other parts from reference TRBV19 and TRBJ2-1): DGGITQSPKYLFRKEGQNVTLSCEQNLNHDAMYWYRQDPGQGLRLIYYSQIVNDFQKGDIAEGYSVSREKKESFPLTVTSAQKNPTAFYLCASSWYASGGSNEQFFGPGTRLTVL.

The CDR3, as DNA: TGCGCCAGCAGCTTGGCTCCTTCCGGGGAGCTGTTTTTT. Amino acid sequence: CASSLAPSGELFF. The rearrangement uses TRBV5-1 and TRBJ2-2; D not resolved. Germline CDR1 and CDR2: SGHRS and YFSETQ. V shed 0 bases and J shed 6 bases, with 6 bases lying between them. The CDR3 has 13 residues.

The rearrangement joins TRBV19 to TRBJ1-5; 7 bases line up with TRBD1. The CDR3 is 15 amino acids. Germline-derived CDR1 and CDR2 are LNHDA and SQIVND (reference sequence). The V segment lost 6 bases and the J segment 0 bases; nucleotides outside the gene matches: 5. The DNA of the CDR3 is TGTGCCAGTAGATCCGGGACAGATAGCAATCAGCCCCAGCATTTT. Protein sequence: CASRSGTDSNQPQHF.

The chain carries TRBV28 and TRBJ1-5; 10 bases are a match to TRBD1. The CDR3 extends over 14 amino acids. CDR1 MDHEN and CDR2 SYDVKM come from the germline V gene. V trimming: 5 bases; J trimming: 7 bases; junction bases outside the gene matches: 5. CDR3 in amino acids: CASSPTGGGQPQHF. DNA for the CDR3: TGTGCCAGCAGTCCGACAGGGGGCGGACAGCCCCAGCATTTT.

This chain joins TRBV7-9 and TRBJ1-4; 10 nucleotides align to TRBD1. CDR1 and CDR2 (germline): SEHNR, FQNEAQ (reference sequence). This CDR3 has 16 amino acids. With 5 bases clipped from V and 0 bases from J, the junction kept 3 bases outside the gene matches. CDR3 DNA sequence: TGTGCCAGCAGCGTAGGACAGGGGGCAACTAATGAAAAACTGTTTTTT. It specifies CASSVGQGATNEKLFF.

CDR3 bases: TGTGCCAGCAGCGCGGGACTACGATTAGGCGAGACCCAGTACTTC. It specifies CASSAGLRLGETQYF. This chain connects TRBV9 to TRBJ2-5, with 7 bases that match TRBD2. V was clipped by 3 bases and J by 5 bases; unmatched bases: 10. The CDR3 consists of 15 residues. CDR1 and CDR2 from the germline V gene are SGDLS and YYNGEE.

This clone is hyperexpanded by share. The CDR3 nucleotides are TGTGCCAGTAGTACGGTGGGAGGGGCCGGGGAGCTGTTTTTT. This codes for CASSTVGGAGELFF. The rearrangement uses TRBV19 and TRBJ2-2; the match to TRBD2 covers 7 bases. Germline V gene lookup returns CDR1 LNHDA and CDR2 SQIVND (reference sequence). CDR3 length: 14 residues. V lost 4 bases, J lost 6 bases, and 5 bases stayed unmatched. The complete variable domain, with remaining parts taken from reference TRBV19 and TRBJ2-2, reads DGGITQSPKYLFRKEGQNVTLSCEQNLNHDAMYWYRQDPGQGLRLIYYSQIVNDFQKGDIAEGYSVSREKKESFPLTVTSAQKNPTAFYLCASSTVGGAGELFFGEGSRLTVL.

This clone was counted between two and nine times. The chain combines TRBV4-2 with TRBJ2-7, with no clear D. This CDR3 is built from 14 residues. Between the trimmed V and J ends, which lost 1 base and 0 bases, there was a span of 7 bases. CDR1 and CDR2 from the germline V gene are LGHNA and YNFKEQ. Here the CDR3 DNA reads TGTGCCAGCAGCCAAGTCACTGCCTCCTACGAGCAGTACTTC. It encodes CASSQVTASYEQYF.

The chain has TRBV11-2 and TRBJ2-5, with 7 bases aligning to TRBD1. V was pared by 5 bases and J by 7 bases, with 7 bases of the junction left unmatched. Germline V gene lookup returns CDR1 SGHAT and CDR2 FQNNGV. CDR3 length: 13 amino acids. The CDR3 DNA follows: TGTGCCAGCAGCCCGGGACAGACAGGGACCCAGTACTTC. Its translation: CASSPGQTGTQYF.

The CDR3 DNA reads as TGTGCCAGCAGCCGACTAGCGGGGGGAAACTACAATGAGCAGTTCTTC. Translation: CASSRLAGGNYNEQFF. The gene calls are TRBV7-3 and TRBJ2-1; 13 nucleotides align to TRBD2. There are 16 residues in the CDR3. CDR1 and CDR2 from the germline V gene are SGHTA and FQGTGA. The V and J ends lost 5 bases and 3 bases, in that order; junction bases with no gene match: 4.

The chain recombines TRBV5-1 with TRBJ1-1; 8 bases line up with TRBD1. CDR3 length: 16 amino acids. Trimming at V came to 0 bases and at J to 4 bases, leaving 8 bases not matched to a gene. CDR1 is SGHRS and CDR2 is YFSETQ in the germline V gene. For the CDR3, the DNA is TGCGCCAGCAGCTTGGGGCAGGGGGCAGTAAGCACTGAAGCTTTCTTT. Protein: CASSLGQGAVSTEAFF.

This clone was seen once. In nucleotides, the CDR3 is TGTGCCAGCAGCTTAGCTGGGGCGGACTATGGCTACACCTTC. This encodes CASSLAGADYGYTF. The chain employs TRBV7-9 and TRBJ1-2, with D maybe TRBD1 (5 bases). The germline V gene encodes CDR1 SEHNR and CDR2 FQNEAQ (reference sequence). V gave up 0 bases and J gave up 3 bases, with 8 bases separating them. The CDR3 has 14 amino acids.

The genes are TRBV18 and TRBJ1-2; 9 bases fit TRBD1. CDR3 size: 19 residues. Germline V gene sequence: CDR1 KGHSH, CDR2 LQKENI. Trimming cost V 3 bases and J 3 bases; bases outside gene matches: 17. DNA of the CDR3: TGTGCCAGCTCACCCACTTCCGGGACAGGGACCTCTCCGCACTATGGCTACACCTTC. Protein: CASSPTSGTGTSPHYGYTF.

V and J are TRBV27 and TRBJ2-2, with a weak D call TRBD1 (6 bases). CDR1 and CDR2 from the germline V gene are MNHEY and SMNVEV (reference sequence). Trimming took off 8 bases at V and 6 bases at J, with 16 bases between the two ends. The length of the CDR3 is 14 residues. CDR3 DNA sequence: TGTGCCAGCGCATCACAGGGTTATCCCGGGGAGCTGTTTTTT. This translates into CASASQGYPGELFF.

V is TRBV5-6 and J is TRBJ2-3; a possible D gene is TRBD2 (6 bases). CDR1 and CDR2 (germline): SGHDT, YYEEEE. The V and J ends lost 0 bases and 14 bases respectively, with 16 bases between them. CDR3 length: 13 residues. The CDR3 DNA is TGTGCCAGCAGCTTGGATGGACTATCTCCCAGGTATTTT. The encoded protein is CASSLDGLSPRYF.

J is TRBJ2-7 and V is TRBV5-4; 11 bases match TRBD2. CDR3 length: 17 amino acids. The ends lost 4 bases at V and 3 bases at J; junction bases unmatched: 12. Germline CDR1 SGHNT, CDR2 YYREEE (reference sequence). The CDR3 here is CASSTVQGLAGGYEQYF. The CDR3 DNA reads TGTGCCAGCAGCACCGTTCAGGGGCTAGCGGGGGGCTACGAGCAGTACTTC.

This chain connects TRBV30 to TRBJ2-7, with 10 bases matching TRBD1. CDR3 length: 12 residues. J gave up 2 bases and V 7 bases, and 2 bases lay outside the gene matches. The V gene's germline CDR1 is GTSNPN and CDR2 SVGIG (reference sequence). The CDR3, as DNA: TGTGCCTATGACAGGGGGCCCTACGAGCAGTACTTC. Its translation is CAYDRGPYEQYF.

This chain joins TRBV5-4 and TRBJ2-5; D possibly corresponds to TRBD2 (6 bases). The CDR3 runs to 15 residues. Trimming left V 3 bases short and J 5 bases short, with 17 bases between. Germline V gene lookup returns CDR1 SGHNT and CDR2 YYREEE (reference sequence). DNA for the CDR3: TGTGCCAGCAGCTCCCCGGGCGCGGGGTTGGAGACCCAGTACTTC. This gives the protein CASSSPGAGLETQYF.